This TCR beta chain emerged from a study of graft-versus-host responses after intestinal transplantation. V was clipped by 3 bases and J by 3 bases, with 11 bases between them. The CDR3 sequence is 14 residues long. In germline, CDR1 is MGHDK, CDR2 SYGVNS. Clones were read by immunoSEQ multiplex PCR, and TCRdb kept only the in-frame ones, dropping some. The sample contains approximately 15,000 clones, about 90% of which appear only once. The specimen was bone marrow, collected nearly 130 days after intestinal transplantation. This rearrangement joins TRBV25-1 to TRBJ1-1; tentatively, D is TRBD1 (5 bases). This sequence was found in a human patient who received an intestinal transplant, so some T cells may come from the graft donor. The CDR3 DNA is TGTGCCAGCAGTGATCAGGGACCACACACTGAAGCTTTCTTT. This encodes CASSDQGPHTEAFF.